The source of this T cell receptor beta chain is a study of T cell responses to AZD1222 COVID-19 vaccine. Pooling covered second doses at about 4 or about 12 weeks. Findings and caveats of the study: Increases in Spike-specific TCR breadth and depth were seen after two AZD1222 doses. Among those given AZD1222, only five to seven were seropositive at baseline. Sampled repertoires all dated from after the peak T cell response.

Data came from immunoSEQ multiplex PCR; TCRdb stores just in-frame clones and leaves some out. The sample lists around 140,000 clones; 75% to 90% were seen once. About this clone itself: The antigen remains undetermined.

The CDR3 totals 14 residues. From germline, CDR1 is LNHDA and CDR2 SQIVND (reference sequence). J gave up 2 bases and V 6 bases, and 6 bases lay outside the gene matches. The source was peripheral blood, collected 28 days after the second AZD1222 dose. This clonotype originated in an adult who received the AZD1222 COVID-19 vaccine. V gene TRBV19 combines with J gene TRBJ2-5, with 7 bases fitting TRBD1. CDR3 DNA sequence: TGTGCCAGTAGCAGACAGGGTCGACAAGAGACCCAGTACTTC. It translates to CASSRQGRQETQYF.